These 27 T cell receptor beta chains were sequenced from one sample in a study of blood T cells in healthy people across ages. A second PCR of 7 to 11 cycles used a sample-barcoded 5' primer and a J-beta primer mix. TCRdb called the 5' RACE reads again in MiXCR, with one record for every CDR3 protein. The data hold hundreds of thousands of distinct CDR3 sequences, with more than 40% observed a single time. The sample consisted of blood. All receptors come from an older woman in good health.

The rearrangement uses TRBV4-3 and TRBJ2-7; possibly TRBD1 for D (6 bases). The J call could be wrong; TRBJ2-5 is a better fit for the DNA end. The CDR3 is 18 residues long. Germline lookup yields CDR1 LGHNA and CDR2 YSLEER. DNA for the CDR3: TGCGCCAGCAGCCAAGATACTAGTGGACAGACCCCCTCGGGGACCCAGTACTTC. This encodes CASSQDTSGQTPSGTQYF.

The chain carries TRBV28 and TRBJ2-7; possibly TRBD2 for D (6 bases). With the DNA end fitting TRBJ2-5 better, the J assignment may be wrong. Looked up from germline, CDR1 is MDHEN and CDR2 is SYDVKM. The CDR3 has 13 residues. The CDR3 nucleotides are TGTGCCAGCAGTGCCGCTAGGGGAGGGACCCAGTACTTC. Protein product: CASSAARGGTQYF.

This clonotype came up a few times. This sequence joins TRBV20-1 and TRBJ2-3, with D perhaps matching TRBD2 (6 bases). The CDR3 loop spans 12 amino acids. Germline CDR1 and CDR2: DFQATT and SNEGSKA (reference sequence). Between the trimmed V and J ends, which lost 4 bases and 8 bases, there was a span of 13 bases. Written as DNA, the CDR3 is TGCAGTGCTATTATAGGAGGGGCTACGCAGTATTTT. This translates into CSAIIGGATQYF.

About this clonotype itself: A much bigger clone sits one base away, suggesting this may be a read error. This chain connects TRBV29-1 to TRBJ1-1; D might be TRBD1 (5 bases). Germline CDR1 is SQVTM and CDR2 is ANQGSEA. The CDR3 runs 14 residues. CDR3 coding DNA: TGCGGCGTTGCTTGGATCGGGGGGAACACTGAAGCTTTCTTT. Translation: CGVAWIGGNTEAFF.

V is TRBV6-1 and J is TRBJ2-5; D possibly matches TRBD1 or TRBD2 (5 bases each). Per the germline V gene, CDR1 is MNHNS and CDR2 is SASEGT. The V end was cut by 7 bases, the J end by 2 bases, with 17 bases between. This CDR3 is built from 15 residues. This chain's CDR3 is CASILNGWGQETQYF. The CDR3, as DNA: TGTGCCAGCATCCTTAACGGGTGGGGGCAAGAGACCCAGTACTTC.

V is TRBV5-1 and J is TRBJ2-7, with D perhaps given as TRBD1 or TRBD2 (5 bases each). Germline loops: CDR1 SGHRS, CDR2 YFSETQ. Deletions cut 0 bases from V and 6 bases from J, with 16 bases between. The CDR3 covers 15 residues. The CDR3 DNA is TGCGCCAGCAGCTTGGCCGGGTACGGGGCCCCCGAGCAGTACTTC. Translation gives CASSLAGYGAPEQYF.

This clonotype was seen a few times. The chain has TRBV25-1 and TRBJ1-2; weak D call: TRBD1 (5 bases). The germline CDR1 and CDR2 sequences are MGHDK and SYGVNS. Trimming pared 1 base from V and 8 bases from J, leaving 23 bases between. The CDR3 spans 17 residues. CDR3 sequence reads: CASSESGAKRRVDGYTF. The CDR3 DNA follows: TGTGCCAGCAGTGAATCGGGAGCAAAGCGCAGGGTTGACGGCTACACCTTC.

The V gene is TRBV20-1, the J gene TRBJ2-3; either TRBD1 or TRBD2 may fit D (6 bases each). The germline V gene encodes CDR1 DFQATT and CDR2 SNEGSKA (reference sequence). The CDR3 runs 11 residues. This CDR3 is CRVTEGGTQYF. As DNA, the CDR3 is TGCAGGGTGACTGAGGGGGGTACGCAGTATTTT.

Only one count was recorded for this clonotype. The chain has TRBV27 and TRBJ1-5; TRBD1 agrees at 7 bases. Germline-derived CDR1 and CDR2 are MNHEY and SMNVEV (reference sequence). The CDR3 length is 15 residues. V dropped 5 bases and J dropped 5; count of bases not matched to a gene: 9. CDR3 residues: CASSLQGEAHQPQHF. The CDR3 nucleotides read TGTGCCAGCAGTCTGCAGGGGGAAGCACATCAGCCCCAGCATTTT.

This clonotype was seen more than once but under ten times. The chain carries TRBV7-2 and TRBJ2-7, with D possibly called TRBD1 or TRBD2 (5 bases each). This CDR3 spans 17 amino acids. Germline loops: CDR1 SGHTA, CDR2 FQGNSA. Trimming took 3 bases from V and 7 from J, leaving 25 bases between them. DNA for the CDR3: TGTGCCAGCAGCTTTCTACCGGGACGGGGAATCTGCAATGAGCAGTACTTC. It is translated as CASSFLPGRGICNEQYF.

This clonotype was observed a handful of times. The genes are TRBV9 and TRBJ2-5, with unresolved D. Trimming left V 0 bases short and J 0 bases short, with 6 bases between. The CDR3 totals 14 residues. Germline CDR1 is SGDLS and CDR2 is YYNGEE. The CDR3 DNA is TGTGCCAGCAGCGTAGGGGCTGACCAAGAGACCCAGTACTTC. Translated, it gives CASSVGADQETQYF.

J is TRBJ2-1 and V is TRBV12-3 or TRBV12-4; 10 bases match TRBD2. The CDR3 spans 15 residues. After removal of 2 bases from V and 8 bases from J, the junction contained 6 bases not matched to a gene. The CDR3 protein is CASSLTSGKFDEQFF. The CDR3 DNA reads TGTGCCAGCAGTTTAACTAGCGGGAAGTTCGATGAGCAGTTCTTC.

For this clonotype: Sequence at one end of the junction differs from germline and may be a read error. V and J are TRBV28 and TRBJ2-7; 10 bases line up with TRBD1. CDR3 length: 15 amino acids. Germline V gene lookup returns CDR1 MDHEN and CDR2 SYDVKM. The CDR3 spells CAGSLPGTGDYEQYF. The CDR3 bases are TGTGCCGGCAGTCTCCCCGGGACAGGGGACTACGAGCAGTACTTC.

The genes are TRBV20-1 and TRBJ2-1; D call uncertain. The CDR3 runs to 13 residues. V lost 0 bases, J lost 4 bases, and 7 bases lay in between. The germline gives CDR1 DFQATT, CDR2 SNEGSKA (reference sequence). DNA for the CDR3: TGCAGTGCTAGAGAGAACTCTTACAATGAGCAGTTCTTC. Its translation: CSARENSYNEQFF.

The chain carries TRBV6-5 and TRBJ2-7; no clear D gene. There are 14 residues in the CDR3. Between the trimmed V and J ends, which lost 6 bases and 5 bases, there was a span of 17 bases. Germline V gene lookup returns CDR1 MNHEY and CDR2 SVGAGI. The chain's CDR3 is CASRRQGYDNEQYF. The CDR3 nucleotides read TGTGCCAGCAGGCGCCAAGGGTACGACAACGAGCAGTACTTC.

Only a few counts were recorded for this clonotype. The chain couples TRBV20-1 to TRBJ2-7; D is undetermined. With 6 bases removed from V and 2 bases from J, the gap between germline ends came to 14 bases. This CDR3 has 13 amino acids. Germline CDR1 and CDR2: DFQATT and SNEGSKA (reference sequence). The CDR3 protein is CSAPKVTTYEQYF. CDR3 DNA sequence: TGCAGTGCCCCCAAAGTGACCACCTACGAGCAGTACTTC.

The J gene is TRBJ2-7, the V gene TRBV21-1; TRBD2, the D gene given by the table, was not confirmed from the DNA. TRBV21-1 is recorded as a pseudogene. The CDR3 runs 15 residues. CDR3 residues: CVSSDYGGGSYEQYF. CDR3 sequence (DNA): TGTGTCAGCAGCGACTACGGGGGGGGATCCTACGAGCAGTACTTC.

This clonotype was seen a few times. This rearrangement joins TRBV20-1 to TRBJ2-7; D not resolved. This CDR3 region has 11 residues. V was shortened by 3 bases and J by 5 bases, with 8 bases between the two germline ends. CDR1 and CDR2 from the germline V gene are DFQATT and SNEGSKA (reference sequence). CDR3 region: CSARKLDEQYF. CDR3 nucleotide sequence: TGCAGTGCTAGGAAGCTGGACGAGCAGTACTTC.

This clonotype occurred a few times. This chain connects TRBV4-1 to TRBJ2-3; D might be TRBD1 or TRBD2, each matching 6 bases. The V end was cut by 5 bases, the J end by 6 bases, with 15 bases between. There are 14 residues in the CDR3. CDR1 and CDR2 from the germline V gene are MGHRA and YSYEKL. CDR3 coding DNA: TGCGCCAGCAGCACGCAAAGGGGGAGGGATACGCAGTATTTT. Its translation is CASSTQRGRDTQYF.

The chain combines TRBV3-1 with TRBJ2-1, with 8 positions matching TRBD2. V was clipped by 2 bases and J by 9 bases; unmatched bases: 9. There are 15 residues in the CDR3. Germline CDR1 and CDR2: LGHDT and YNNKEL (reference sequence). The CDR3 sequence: CASSQRSGSRGEQFF. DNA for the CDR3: TGTGCCAGCAGCCAAAGAAGCGGGAGTCGCGGTGAGCAGTTCTTC.

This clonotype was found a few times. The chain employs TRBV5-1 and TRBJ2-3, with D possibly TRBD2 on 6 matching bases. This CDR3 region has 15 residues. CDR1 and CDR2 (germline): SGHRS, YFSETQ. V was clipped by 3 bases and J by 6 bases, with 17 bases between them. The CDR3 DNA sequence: TGCGCCAGCAGCTCCAAGGAGGGGCCGCGGGATACGCAGTATTTT. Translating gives CASSSKEGPRDTQYF.

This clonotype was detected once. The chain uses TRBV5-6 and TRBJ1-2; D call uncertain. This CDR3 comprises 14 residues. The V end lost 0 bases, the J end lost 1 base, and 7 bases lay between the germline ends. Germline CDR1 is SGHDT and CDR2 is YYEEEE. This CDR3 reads CASSLAGLNYGYTF. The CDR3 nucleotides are TGTGCCAGCAGCTTGGCCGGGCTTAACTATGGCTACACCTTC.

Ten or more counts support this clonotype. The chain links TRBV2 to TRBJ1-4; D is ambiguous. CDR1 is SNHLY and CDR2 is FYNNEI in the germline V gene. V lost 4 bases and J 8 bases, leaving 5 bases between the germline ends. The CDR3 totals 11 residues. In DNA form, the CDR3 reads TGTGCCAGCAGTGGGGCGGAAAAACTGTTTTTT. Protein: CASSGAEKLFF.

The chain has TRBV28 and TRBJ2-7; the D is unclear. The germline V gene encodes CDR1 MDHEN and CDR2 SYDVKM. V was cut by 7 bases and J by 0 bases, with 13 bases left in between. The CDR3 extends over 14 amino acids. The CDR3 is CASIGRKHSYEQYF. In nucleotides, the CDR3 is TGTGCCAGCATTGGCCGCAAACACTCCTACGAGCAGTACTTC.

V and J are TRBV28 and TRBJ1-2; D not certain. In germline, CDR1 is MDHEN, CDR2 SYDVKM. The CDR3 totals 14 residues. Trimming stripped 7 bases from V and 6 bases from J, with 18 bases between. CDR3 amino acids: CASTFAQRRHGYTF. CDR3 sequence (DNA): TGTGCCAGCACCTTCGCACAGCGTCGACATGGCTACACCTTC.

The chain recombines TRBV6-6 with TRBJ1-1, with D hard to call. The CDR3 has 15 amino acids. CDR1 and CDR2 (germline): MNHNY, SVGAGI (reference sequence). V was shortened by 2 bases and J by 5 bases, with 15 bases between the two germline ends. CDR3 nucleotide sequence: TGTGCCAGCAGTTACAATAGGGCGATGAGGACTGAAGCTTTCTTT. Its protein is CASSYNRAMRTEAFF.

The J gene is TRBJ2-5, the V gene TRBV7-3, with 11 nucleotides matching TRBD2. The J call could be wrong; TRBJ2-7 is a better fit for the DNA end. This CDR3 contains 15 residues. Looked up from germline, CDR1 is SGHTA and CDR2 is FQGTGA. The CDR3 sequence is CASSSGTSGSFEQYF. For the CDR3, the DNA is TGTGCCAGCAGCTCCGGTACTAGCGGGAGTTTCGAGCAGTACTTC.